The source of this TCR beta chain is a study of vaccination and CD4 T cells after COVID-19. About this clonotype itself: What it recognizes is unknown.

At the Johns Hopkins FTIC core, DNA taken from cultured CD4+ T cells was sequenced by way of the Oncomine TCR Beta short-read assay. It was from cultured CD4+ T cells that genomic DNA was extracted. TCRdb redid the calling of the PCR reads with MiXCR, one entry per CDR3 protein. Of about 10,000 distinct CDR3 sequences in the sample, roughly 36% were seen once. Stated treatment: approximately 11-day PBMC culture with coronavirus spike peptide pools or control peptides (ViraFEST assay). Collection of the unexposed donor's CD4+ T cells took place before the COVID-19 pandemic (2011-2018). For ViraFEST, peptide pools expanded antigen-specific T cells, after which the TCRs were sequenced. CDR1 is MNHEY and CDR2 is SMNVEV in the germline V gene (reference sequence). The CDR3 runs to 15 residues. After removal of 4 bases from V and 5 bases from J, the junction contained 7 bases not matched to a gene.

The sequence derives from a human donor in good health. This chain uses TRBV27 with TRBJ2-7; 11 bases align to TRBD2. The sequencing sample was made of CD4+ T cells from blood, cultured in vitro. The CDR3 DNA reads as TGTGCCAGCAGTTCCCCCACTAGCGGGAGACACGAGCAGTACTTC. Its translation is CASSSPTSGRHEQYF.